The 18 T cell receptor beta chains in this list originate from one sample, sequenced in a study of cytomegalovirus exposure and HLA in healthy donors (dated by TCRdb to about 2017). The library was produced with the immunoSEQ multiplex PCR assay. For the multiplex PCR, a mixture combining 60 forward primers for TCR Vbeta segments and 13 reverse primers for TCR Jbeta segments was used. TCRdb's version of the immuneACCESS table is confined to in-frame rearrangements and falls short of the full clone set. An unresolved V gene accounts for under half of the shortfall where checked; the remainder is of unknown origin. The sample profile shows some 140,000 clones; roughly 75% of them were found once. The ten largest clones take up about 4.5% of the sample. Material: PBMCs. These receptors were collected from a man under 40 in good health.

This chain's CDR3 is CASSQDRAGGELFF. The CDR3 bases are TGCGCCAGCAGCCAGGACAGGGCAGGCGGGGAGCTGTTTTTT. V is TRBV5-1 and J is TRBJ2-2, with 8 positions matching TRBD1. The CDR3 runs to 14 residues. The germline V gene has CDR1 SGHRS and CDR2 YFSETQ. Unmatched junction bases numbered 6, after V lost 4 bases and J lost 7 bases.

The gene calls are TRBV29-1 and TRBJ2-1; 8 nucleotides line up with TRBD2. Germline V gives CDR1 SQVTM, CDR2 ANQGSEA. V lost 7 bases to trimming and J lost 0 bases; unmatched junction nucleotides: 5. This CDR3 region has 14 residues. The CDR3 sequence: CSANSGSSYNEQFF. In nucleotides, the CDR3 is TGCAGCGCAAACAGCGGGAGCTCCTACAATGAGCAGTTCTTC.

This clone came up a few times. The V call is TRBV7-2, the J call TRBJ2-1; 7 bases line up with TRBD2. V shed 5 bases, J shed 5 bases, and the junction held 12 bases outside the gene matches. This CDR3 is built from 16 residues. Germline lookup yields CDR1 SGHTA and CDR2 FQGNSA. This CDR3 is CASSPPPGGGHNEQFF. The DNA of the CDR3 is TGTGCCAGCAGCCCCCCCCCGGGAGGTGGCCACAATGAGCAGTTCTTC.

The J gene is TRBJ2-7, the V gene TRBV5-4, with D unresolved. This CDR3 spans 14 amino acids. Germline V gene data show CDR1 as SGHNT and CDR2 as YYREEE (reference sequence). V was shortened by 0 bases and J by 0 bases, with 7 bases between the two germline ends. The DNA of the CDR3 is TGTGCCAGCAGCTTGGATCGGAGCTCCTACGAGCAGTACTTC. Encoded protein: CASSLDRSSYEQYF.

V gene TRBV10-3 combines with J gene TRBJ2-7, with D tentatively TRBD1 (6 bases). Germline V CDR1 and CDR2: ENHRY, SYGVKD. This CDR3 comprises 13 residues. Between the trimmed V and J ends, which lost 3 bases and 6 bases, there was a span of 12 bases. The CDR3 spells CAISEGGTSEQYF. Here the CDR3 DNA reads TGTGCCATCAGTGAAGGGGGTACGAGCGAGCAGTACTTC.

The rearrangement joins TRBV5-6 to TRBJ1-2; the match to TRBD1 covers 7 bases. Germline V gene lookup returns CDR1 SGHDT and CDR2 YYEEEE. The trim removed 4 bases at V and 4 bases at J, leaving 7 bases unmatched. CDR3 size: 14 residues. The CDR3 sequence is CASSVGQDRYGYTF. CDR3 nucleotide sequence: TGTGCCAGCAGCGTCGGACAGGACCGCTATGGCTACACCTTC. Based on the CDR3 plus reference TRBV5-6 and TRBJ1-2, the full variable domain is DAGVTQSPTHLIKTRGQQVTLRCSPKSGHDTVSWYQQALGQGPQFIFQYYEEEERQRGNFPDRFSGHQFPNYSSELNVNALLLGDSALYLCASSVGQDRYGYTFGSGTRLTVV.

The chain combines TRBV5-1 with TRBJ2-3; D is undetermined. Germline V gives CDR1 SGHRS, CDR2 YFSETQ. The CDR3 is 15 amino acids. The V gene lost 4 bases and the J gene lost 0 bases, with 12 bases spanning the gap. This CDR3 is CASSRLVTSTDTQYF. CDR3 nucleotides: TGCGCCAGCAGCCGACTTGTCACTAGCACAGATACGCAGTATTTT.

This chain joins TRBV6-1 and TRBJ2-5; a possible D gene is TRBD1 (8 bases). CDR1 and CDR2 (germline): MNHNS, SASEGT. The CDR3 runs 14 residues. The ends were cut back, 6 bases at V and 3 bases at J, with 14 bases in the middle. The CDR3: CASSLQGGKETQYF. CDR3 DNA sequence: TGTGCCAGCAGCCTACAGGGGGGGAAAGAGACCCAGTACTTC.

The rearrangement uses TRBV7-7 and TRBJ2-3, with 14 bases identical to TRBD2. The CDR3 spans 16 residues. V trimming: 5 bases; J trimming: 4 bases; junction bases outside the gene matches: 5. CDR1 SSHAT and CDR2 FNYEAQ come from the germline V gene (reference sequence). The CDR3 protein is CASSLGLAGAPDTQYF. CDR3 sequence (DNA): TGTGCCAGCAGCCTGGGACTAGCGGGAGCCCCAGATACGCAGTATTTT.

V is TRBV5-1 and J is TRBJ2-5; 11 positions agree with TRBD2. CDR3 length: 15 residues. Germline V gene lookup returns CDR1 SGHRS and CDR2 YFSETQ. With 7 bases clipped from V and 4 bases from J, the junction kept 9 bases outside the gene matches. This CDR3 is CASSISLAGGETQYF. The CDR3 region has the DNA TGCGCCAGCTCAATCTCGCTAGCGGGAGGAGAGACCCAGTACTTC.

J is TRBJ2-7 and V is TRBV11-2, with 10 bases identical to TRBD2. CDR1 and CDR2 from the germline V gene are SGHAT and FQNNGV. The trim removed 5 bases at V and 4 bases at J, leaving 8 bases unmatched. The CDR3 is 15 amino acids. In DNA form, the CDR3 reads TGTGCCAGCAGCACAATAGCGGGGGGTTTATACGAGCAGTACTTC. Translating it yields CASSTIAGGLYEQYF.

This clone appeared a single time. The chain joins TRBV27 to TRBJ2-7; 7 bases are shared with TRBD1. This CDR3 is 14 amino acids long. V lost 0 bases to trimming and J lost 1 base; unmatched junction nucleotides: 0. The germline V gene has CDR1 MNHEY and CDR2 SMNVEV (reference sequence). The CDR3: CASSLSGQSYEQYF. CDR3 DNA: TGTGCCAGCAGTTTATCGGGACAGTCCTACGAGCAGTACTTC.

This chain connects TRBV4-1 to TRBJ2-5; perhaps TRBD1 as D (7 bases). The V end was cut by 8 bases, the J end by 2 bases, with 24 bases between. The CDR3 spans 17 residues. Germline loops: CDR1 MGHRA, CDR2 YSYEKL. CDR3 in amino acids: CASSHPRGDRWQETQYF. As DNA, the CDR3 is TGCGCCAGCTCCCATCCCAGGGGGGATAGGTGGCAAGAGACCCAGTACTTC.

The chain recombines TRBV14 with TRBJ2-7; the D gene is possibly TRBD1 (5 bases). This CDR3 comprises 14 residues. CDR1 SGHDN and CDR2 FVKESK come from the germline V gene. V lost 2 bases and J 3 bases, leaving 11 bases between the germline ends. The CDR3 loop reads CASSQMTDGYEQYF. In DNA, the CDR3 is TGTGCCAGCAGCCAAATGACAGATGGCTACGAGCAGTACTTC.

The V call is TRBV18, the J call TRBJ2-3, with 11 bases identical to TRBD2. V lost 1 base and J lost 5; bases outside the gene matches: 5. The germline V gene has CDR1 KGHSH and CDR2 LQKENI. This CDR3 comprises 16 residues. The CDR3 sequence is CASSPLTSGVGDTQYF. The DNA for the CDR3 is TGTGCCAGCTCACCACTGACTAGCGGGGTGGGAGATACGCAGTATTTT.

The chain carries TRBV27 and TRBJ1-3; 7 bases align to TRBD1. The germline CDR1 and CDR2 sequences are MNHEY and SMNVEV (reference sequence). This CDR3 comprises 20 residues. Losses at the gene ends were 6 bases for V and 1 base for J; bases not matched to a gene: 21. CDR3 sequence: CASSLWDSQQGWNSGNTIYF. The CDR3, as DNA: TGTGCCAGCAGCCTTTGGGACAGCCAGCAGGGGTGGAATTCTGGAAACACCATATATTTT.

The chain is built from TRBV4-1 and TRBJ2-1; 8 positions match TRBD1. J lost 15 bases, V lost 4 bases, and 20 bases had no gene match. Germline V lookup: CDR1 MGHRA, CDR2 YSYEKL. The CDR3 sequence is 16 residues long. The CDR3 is CASSRFLQAETGERFF. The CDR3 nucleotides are TGCGCCAGCAGCCGATTTTTACAGGCTGAGACAGGGGAACGGTTCTTC.

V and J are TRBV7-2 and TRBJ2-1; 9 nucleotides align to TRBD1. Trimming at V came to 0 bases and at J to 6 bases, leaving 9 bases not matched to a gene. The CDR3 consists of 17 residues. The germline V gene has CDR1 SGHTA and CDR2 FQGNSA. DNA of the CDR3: TGTGCCAGCAGCTTAGCGACACAGGGGGCGAGGGGCAATGAGCAGTTCTTC. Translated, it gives CASSLATQGARGNEQFF. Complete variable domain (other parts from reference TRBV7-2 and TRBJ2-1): GAGVSQSPSNKVTEKGKDVELRCDPISGHTALYWYRQSLGQGLEFLIYFQGNSAPDKSGLPSDRFSAERTGGSVSTLTIQRTQQEDSAVYLCASSLATQGARGNEQFFGPGTRLTVL.